One and the same sample provided the 11 T cell receptor beta chains below, sequenced in a study of T cell repertoires in aging, cancer and after chemotherapy. Rearranged V-D-J TRB sequences were amplified with a mixed TRB-A/B primer pool. A single record per CDR3 protein comes from TCRdb applying MiXCR to the multiplex PCR reads. Here the sample spans fewer than 4,500 distinct CDR3 sequences, around 44% being singletons. Amplification of TCR beta used genomic DNA extracted from peripheral blood. Input material: blood. These receptors all stem from a human donor with a solid tumor.

The CDR3 DNA is TGTGCCATCAGTGAGTCTAGTGTAAATACGCAGTATTTT. This sequence encodes CAISESSVNTQYF. This chain links TRBV10-3 with TRBJ2-3; D remains ambiguous. The CDR3 sequence is 13 residues long. Germline V gives CDR1 ENHRY, CDR2 SYGVKD. Trimming cost V 0 bases and J 7 bases, with 8 bases left between them.

This clonotype was observed once. The chain combines TRBV18 with TRBJ2-1, with 7 bases identical to TRBD1. The V gene end was trimmed by 4 bases and the J gene end by 0 bases; junction bases not matched to a gene: 9. The CDR3 has 17 residues. Germline loops: CDR1 KGHSH, CDR2 LQKENI. The CDR3 bases are TGTGCCAGCTCACTAGGACGGCAGGGGGTCTCCTACAATGAGCAGTTCTTC. It yields the protein CASSLGRQGVSYNEQFF.

The chain links TRBV7-9 to TRBJ2-5; 11 bases match TRBD2. In germline, CDR1 is SEHNR, CDR2 FQNEAQ (reference sequence). The CDR3 has 15 residues. V trimming: 1 base; J trimming: 4 bases; junction bases outside the gene matches: 2. CDR3 in amino acids: CASSLVAGGSETQYF. CDR3 sequence (DNA): TGTGCCAGCAGCTTAGTAGCGGGAGGGTCAGAGACCCAGTACTTC.

The chain carries TRBV19 and TRBJ1-5; 9 bases map to TRBD1. The CDR3 spans 14 residues. Germline loops: CDR1 LNHDA, CDR2 SQIVND (reference sequence). J was trimmed by 6 bases and V by 5 bases; bases with no gene match: 5. DNA of the CDR3: TGTGCCAGTAGTTTCCGGGACAGGGCTCAGCCCCAGCATTTT. Translated, it gives CASSFRDRAQPQHF. The whole variable domain, filled in from reference TRBV19 and TRBJ1-5, reads DGGITQSPKYLFRKEGQNVTLSCEQNLNHDAMYWYRQDPGQGLRLIYYSQIVNDFQKGDIAEGYSVSREKKESFPLTVTSAQKNPTAFYLCASSFRDRAQPQHFGDGTRLSIL.

This clonotype was counted between two and nine times. The chain joins TRBV7-9 to TRBJ2-2; 7 bases align to TRBD1. Trimming cost V 4 bases and J 1 base; bases outside gene matches: 6. The CDR3 is 16 residues long. The germline V gene has CDR1 SEHNR and CDR2 FQNEAQ (reference sequence). The CDR3 nucleotides read TGTGCCAGCAGCTACTTGACAGGGATGAACACCGGGGAGCTGTTTTTT. It is translated as CASSYLTGMNTGELFF.

CDR3 nucleotides: TGTGCCAGCTCACCGCAGCGGGAGGGCATCGAGCAGTACTTC. Its protein is CASSPQREGIEQYF. This rearrangement joins TRBV6-5 to TRBJ2-7, with 10 bases matching TRBD2. J gave up 6 bases and V 8 bases, and 10 bases lay outside the gene matches. This CDR3 has 14 amino acids. CDR1 and CDR2 from the germline V gene are MNHEY and SVGAGI.

This clonotype is judged medium-sized. This chain joins TRBV30 and TRBJ2-2; D may match TRBD1 or TRBD2 (5 bases each). Germline V gene lookup returns CDR1 GTSNPN and CDR2 SVGIG (reference sequence). Trimming cost V 2 bases and J 1 base, with 14 bases left between them. This CDR3 has 16 residues. The CDR3 DNA reads as TGTGCCTGGAGTCCCCCCGGGACCGAGAACACCGGGGAGCTGTTTTTT. Translation gives CAWSPPGTENTGELFF. Drawing the rest from reference TRBV30 and TRBJ2-2, the complete variable domain is SQTIHQWPATLVQPVGSPLSLECTVEGTSNPNLYWYRQAAGRGLQLLFYSVGIGQISSEVPQNLSASRPQDRQFILSSKKLLLSDSGFYLCAWSPPGTENTGELFFGEGSRLTVL.

CDR3 in DNA: TGTGCCAGCACCCCGACTGGGTCTGGGGCCAACGTCCTGACTTTC. Its protein is CASTPTGSGANVLTF. The rearrangement uses TRBV12-3 or TRBV12-4 and TRBJ2-6, with D uncertain. The CDR3 consists of 15 residues. V was trimmed by 7 bases and J by 1 base, leaving 11 bases between them.

The chain uses TRBV5-1 and TRBJ2-5; unclear D gene. Germline CDR1 SGHRS, CDR2 YFSETQ. There are 14 residues in the CDR3. V was pared by 0 bases and J by 0 bases, with 6 bases between. This CDR3 is CASSLGADQETQYF. CDR3 DNA: TGCGCCAGCAGCTTGGGCGCAGACCAAGAGACCCAGTACTTC.

The V call is TRBV27, the J call TRBJ2-5; TRBD2 aligns across 10 bases. The ends lost 7 bases at V and 1 base at J; junction bases unmatched: 6. CDR3 length: 15 residues. Germline CDR1 reads MNHEY; CDR2 reads SMNVEV (reference sequence). CDR3 nucleotide sequence: TGTGCCAGCATGGAGTGGACTAGCGGCCAAGAGACCCAGTACTTC. Its protein is CASMEWTSGQETQYF.

The chain recombines TRBV10-3 with TRBJ1-2; D gene unclear. Germline V gene sequence: CDR1 ENHRY, CDR2 SYGVKD. The CDR3 is made up of 13 amino acids. V lost 3 bases and J lost 0, with 5 bases in between. The DNA of the CDR3 is TGTGCCATCAGTGACATTTCTAACTATGGCTACACCTTC. It is translated as CAISDISNYGYTF.